Below, 22 T cell receptor beta chains from the same sample are listed, as sequenced in a study of cytomegalovirus exposure and HLA in healthy donors. The study ran its PCR with 60 Vbeta and 13 Jbeta primers. TCRdb's table, derived via immunoSEQ multiplex PCR, lists solely in-frame clones and lacks some. The sample holds fewer than 120,000 clones, more than 65% seen once. Sequenced input: PBMCs. The receptor source for this set is a man aged 25 to 40 in good health and CMV-seropositive.

This chain uses TRBV11-3 with TRBJ2-7, with TRBD1 matching over 8 bases. The CDR3 consists of 15 residues. The V segment lost 1 base and the J segment 5 bases; nucleotides outside the gene matches: 7. In germline, CDR1 is SGHNT, CDR2 YENEEA. The DNA for the CDR3 is TGTGCCAGCAGCTTAGGCGCAGGGGGCTACAACGAGCAGTACTTC. It codes for CASSLGAGGYNEQYF.

There are a few counts of this clone. This chain connects TRBV6-1 to TRBJ1-4; no definite D call. The germline V gene encodes CDR1 MNHNS and CDR2 SASEGT. This CDR3 spans 15 amino acids. The V end lost 3 bases, the J end lost 3 bases, and 11 bases lay between the germline ends. As DNA, the CDR3 is TGTGCCAGCAGTGAGGAGAGGGAAGCTAATGAAAAACTGTTTTTT. Its translation is CASSEEREANEKLFF.

The chain couples TRBV4-1 to TRBJ2-3; 7 nucleotides align to TRBD1. Germline V gene sequence: CDR1 MGHRA, CDR2 YSYEKL. The V and J ends lost 5 bases and 2 bases, in that order; junction bases with no gene match: 10. This CDR3 region has 16 residues. The CDR3: CASSTNRDRDTDTQYF. CDR3 DNA sequence: TGCGCCAGCAGCACTAACCGGGACAGAGACACAGATACGCAGTATTTT.

This sequence joins TRBV19 and TRBJ2-2; D remains unclear. Per germline, CDR1 LNHDA and CDR2 SQIVND (reference sequence). The CDR3 totals 14 residues. Trimming took off 1 base at V and 0 bases at J, with 3 bases between the two ends. The DNA for the CDR3 is TGTGCCAGTAGTATAGCCGCGAACACCGGGGAGCTGTTTTTT. It encodes CASSIAANTGELFF.

V gene TRBV5-1 combines with J gene TRBJ2-1; D is unclear. Trimming removed 0 bases from V and 8 bases from J, with 9 bases in between. Germline lookup yields CDR1 SGHRS and CDR2 YFSETQ. The CDR3 contains 13 residues. In nucleotides, the CDR3 is TGCGCCAGCAGCTTGGAACTTGGTTATGAGCAGTTCTTC. This codes for CASSLELGYEQFF.

The rearrangement joins TRBV10-3 to TRBJ1-2, with 10 bases that match TRBD1. V dropped 9 bases and J dropped 8; count of bases not matched to a gene: 9. Germline V CDR1 and CDR2: ENHRY, SYGVKD. The CDR3 sequence is 13 residues long. This CDR3 reads CAMTYGTGEGYTF. The CDR3 nucleotides are TGTGCCATGACCTATGGGACAGGGGAAGGCTACACCTTC.

The chain uses TRBV5-1 and TRBJ2-3; the match to TRBD1 covers 8 bases. The junction had 3 bases not matched to a gene; V was cut back by 0 bases and J by 0 bases. Per the germline V gene, CDR1 is SGHRS and CDR2 is YFSETQ. The CDR3 contains 16 residues. The CDR3 here is CASSLETGDSTDTQYF. The CDR3 DNA is TGCGCCAGCAGCTTGGAGACAGGGGACAGCACAGATACGCAGTATTTT.

V and J are TRBV28 and TRBJ1-2; tentatively, D is TRBD1 (6 bases). The CDR3 is made up of 13 amino acids. The germline gives CDR1 MDHEN, CDR2 SYDVKM. V was clipped by 3 bases and J by 10 bases, with 15 bases between them. The CDR3 loop is CASSFGQSLDYTF. In nucleotides, the CDR3 is TGTGCCAGCAGTTTTGGACAGTCGCTCGACTACACCTTC.

The CDR3 sequence: CAWTPGTSLADTQYF. Written as DNA, the CDR3 is TGTGCCTGGACCCCCGGGACTAGCTTAGCAGATACGCAGTATTTT. The chain joins TRBV30 to TRBJ2-3; TRBD2 matches 9 bases. V lost 4 bases, J lost 4 bases, and 9 bases stayed unmatched. Germline V lookup: CDR1 GTSNPN, CDR2 SVGIG (reference sequence). There are 15 residues in the CDR3.

The chain carries TRBV9 and TRBJ1-4; perhaps TRBD1 as D (5 bases). V lost 0 bases and J 7 bases, leaving 13 bases between the germline ends. CDR3 length: 15 residues. Germline lookup yields CDR1 SGDLS and CDR2 YYNGEE. The CDR3 DNA reads as TGTGCCAGCAGCGTAGTTGGAGGGGCCACTGAAAAACTGTTTTTT. Translated: CASSVVGGATEKLFF.

J is TRBJ2-2 and V is TRBV6-5, with D possibly TRBD2 on 5 matching bases. Trimming cost V 4 bases and J 7 bases, with 16 bases left between them. The germline CDR1 and CDR2 sequences are MNHEY and SVGAGI. The CDR3 spans 15 residues. The CDR3 DNA reads as TGTGCCAGCAGTTCGTCCCGGGGAAAAATCGGGGAGCTGTTTTTT. It is translated as CASSSSRGKIGELFF.

The rearrangement links TRBV14 to TRBJ1-6; D might be TRBD1 (5 bases). The CDR3 runs 16 residues. Deletions cut 0 bases from V and 10 bases from J, with 16 bases between. The germline V gene encodes CDR1 SGHDN and CDR2 FVKESK. The CDR3 loop reads CASSQDKAGPYSPLHF. CDR3 coding DNA: TGTGCCAGCAGCCAAGATAAAGCGGGACCCTACTCACCCCTCCACTTT.

V is TRBV7-6 and J is TRBJ2-1; 10 bases are a match to TRBD2. Germline loops: CDR1 SGHVS, CDR2 FNYEAQ. The CDR3 runs to 15 residues. Trimming at V came to 1 base and at J to 15 bases, leaving 12 bases not matched to a gene. Here the CDR3 DNA reads TGTGCCAGCAGCTTAGAGCGAGCGGGGGGGCCGTGGTCGTTCTTC. Translating gives CASSLERAGGPWSFF.

The chain carries TRBV19 and TRBJ1-6; TRBD1 might be the D (6 bases). The CDR3 has 15 amino acids. V was clipped by 2 bases and J by 8 bases, with 13 bases between them. Germline V lookup: CDR1 LNHDA, CDR2 SQIVND (reference sequence). The chain's CDR3 is CASSILDRPDSPLHF. CDR3 DNA: TGTGCCAGTAGTATATTAGACAGGCCGGATTCACCCCTCCACTTT.

The rearrangement links TRBV28 to TRBJ2-1; 11 bases fit TRBD2. V lost 2 bases and J lost 6; bases outside the gene matches: 3. The V gene's germline CDR1 is MDHEN and CDR2 SYDVKM. The CDR3 is made up of 15 amino acids. CDR3 nucleotides: TGTGCCAGCAGTTTACTTAGCGGGGGGGCCAATGAGCAGTTCTTC. The encoded protein is CASSLLSGGANEQFF.

V is TRBV14 and J is TRBJ2-7; TRBD1 aligns across 8 bases. The V segment lost 3 bases and the J segment 1 base; nucleotides outside the gene matches: 11. This CDR3 has 17 amino acids. Germline CDR1 SGHDN, CDR2 FVKESK. Here the CDR3 DNA reads TGTGCCAGCAGCCAGTACCCCATACAGGGGGAATCCTACGAGCAGTACTTC. The encoded protein is CASSQYPIQGESYEQYF.

The V and J genes are TRBV10-1 and TRBJ2-7, with a tentative D call TRBD1 (6 bases). The CDR3 sequence is 14 residues long. From germline, CDR1 is WNHNN and CDR2 SYGVQD (reference sequence). The V end was cut by 8 bases, the J end by 0 bases, with 14 bases between. The CDR3 nucleotides are TGCGCCAGCTTCTCCGACAGGAGCTCCTACGAGCAGTACTTC. Translation gives CASFSDRSSYEQYF.

The chain is built from TRBV27 and TRBJ1-6, with TRBD1 as a possible D gene (5 bases). CDR3 length equals 14 residues. Germline values: CDR1 MNHEY, CDR2 SMNVEV (reference sequence). With 5 bases removed from V and 6 bases from J, the gap between germline ends came to 11 bases. CDR3 in DNA: TGTGCCAGCAGTGTTAGGGGAAGTAATTCACCCCTCCACTTT. It specifies CASSVRGSNSPLHF.

The rearrangement joins TRBV2 to TRBJ2-1; no firm D call. The germline CDR1 and CDR2 sequences are SNHLY and FYNNEI. V lost 3 bases and J lost 0, with 9 bases in between. The CDR3 covers 15 residues. Here the CDR3 reads CASSDEQSSYNEQFF. The DNA for the CDR3 is TGTGCCAGCAGTGATGAACAGAGCTCCTACAATGAGCAGTTCTTC.

This clone was seen only a few times. The V call is TRBV5-4, the J call TRBJ2-7; 8 nucleotides align to TRBD2. V gave up 4 bases and J gave up 7 bases; unmatched junction bases: 4. CDR1 SGHNT and CDR2 YYREEE come from the germline V gene (reference sequence). CDR3 size: 12 residues. CDR3 residues: CASSGTSGEQYF. In DNA form, the CDR3 reads TGTGCCAGCAGCGGAACTAGCGGTGAGCAGTACTTC. The variable domain in full, with the rest retrieved from reference TRBV5-4 and TRBJ2-7, is ETGVTQSPTHLIKTRGQQVTLRCSSQSGHNTVSWYQQALGQGPQFIFQYYREEENGRGNFPPRFSGLQFPNYSSELNVNALELDDSALYLCASSGTSGEQYFGPGTRLTVT.

The chain joins TRBV4-1 to TRBJ2-3; the D gene is possibly TRBD2 (5 bases). Germline V gives CDR1 MGHRA, CDR2 YSYEKL. Trimming removed 3 bases at V and 6 bases at J, with 10 bases between. The CDR3 covers 13 residues. The CDR3 here is CASSHLRGDTQYF. CDR3 in DNA: TGCGCCAGCAGCCACCTCAGAGGGGATACGCAGTATTTT.

The chain has TRBV5-1 and TRBJ2-7; 7 bases line up with TRBD1. The junction had 10 bases not matched to a gene; V was cut back by 4 bases and J by 3 bases. Germline V gene lookup returns CDR1 SGHRS and CDR2 YFSETQ. The CDR3 extends over 15 amino acids. CDR3 DNA: TGCGCCAGCAGCCCAGTCTTTCAGGGGGTCTACGAGCAGTACTTC. Translating gives CASSPVFQGVYEQYF. Drawing the rest from reference TRBV5-1 and TRBJ2-7, the complete variable domain is KAGVTQTPRYLIKTRGQQVTLSCSPISGHRSVSWYQQTPGQGLQFLFEYFSETQRNKGNFPGRFSGRQFSNSRSEMNVSTLELGDSALYLCASSPVFQGVYEQYFGPGTRLTVT.